The source of this T cell receptor (beta chain) is a study of blood T cell repertoires in COVID-19. Study context: Samples of COVID-19 (acute and convalescent) were obtained from the United States, Italy and Spain. PBMCs, B-cell-depleted T cells, or T cells were the source of the cDNA or gDNA that made up the material.

TCRdb keeps only in-frame clones here, not all; method: immunoSEQ multiplex PCR. Seen here are nearly 350,000 clones, about 83% observed once, and the top ten hold approximately 3%. This clonotype was obtained from a man under 40 with active or convalescent COVID-19. The sequenced material came from peripheral blood.

CDR3 nucleotide sequence: TGTGCCAGCAGTGAAGGACAGAGCAATGAGCAGTTCTTC. It translates to CASSEGQSNEQFF. J is TRBJ2-1 and V is TRBV25-1, with D perhaps matching TRBD1 (6 bases). The germline V and J ends were trimmed by 2 bases and 6 bases, with 8 bases remaining between them. The CDR3 covers 13 residues. In germline, CDR1 is MGHDK, CDR2 SYGVNS.